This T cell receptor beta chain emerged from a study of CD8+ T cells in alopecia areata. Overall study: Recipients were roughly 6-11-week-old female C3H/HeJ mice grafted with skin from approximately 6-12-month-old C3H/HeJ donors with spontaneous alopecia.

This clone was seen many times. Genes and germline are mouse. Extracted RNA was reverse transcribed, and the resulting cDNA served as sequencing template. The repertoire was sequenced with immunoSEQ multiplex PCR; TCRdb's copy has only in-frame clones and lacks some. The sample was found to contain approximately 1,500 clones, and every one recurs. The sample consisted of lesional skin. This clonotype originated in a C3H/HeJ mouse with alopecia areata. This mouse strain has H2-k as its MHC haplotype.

This CDR3 reads CAWRGTGPNERLFF. The sequenced CDR3 bases are TGTGCCTGGAGGGGGACAGGGCCCAACGAA. The gene calls are TRBV31 and TRBJ1-4; 9 bases line up with TRBD1. The read ends 4 residues before the CDR3 terminus; that terminus is restored from the germline J gene. The germline gives CDR1 GKSSPN, CDR2 SITVG. The CDR3 consists of 14 residues. Trimming took 3 bases from V and 3 from J; bases not matched to a gene: 2.